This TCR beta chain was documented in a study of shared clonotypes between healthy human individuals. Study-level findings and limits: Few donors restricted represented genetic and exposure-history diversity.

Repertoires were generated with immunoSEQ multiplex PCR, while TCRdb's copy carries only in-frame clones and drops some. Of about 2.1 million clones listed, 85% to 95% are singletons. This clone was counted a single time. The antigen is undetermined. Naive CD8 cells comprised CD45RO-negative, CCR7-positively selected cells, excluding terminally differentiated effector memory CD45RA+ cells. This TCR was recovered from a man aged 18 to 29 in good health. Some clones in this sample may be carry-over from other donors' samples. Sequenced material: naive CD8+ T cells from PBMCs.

The DNA for the CDR3 is TGTGTCCCAGCGGGTGAGGGGTCGGATGGCTACACCTTC. Encoded protein: CVPAGEGSDGYTF. The V and J genes are TRBV2 and TRBJ1-2; a weak D match, TRBD1 (5 bases). This CDR3 spans 13 amino acids. Germline V gene data show CDR1 as SNHLY and CDR2 as FYNNEI.